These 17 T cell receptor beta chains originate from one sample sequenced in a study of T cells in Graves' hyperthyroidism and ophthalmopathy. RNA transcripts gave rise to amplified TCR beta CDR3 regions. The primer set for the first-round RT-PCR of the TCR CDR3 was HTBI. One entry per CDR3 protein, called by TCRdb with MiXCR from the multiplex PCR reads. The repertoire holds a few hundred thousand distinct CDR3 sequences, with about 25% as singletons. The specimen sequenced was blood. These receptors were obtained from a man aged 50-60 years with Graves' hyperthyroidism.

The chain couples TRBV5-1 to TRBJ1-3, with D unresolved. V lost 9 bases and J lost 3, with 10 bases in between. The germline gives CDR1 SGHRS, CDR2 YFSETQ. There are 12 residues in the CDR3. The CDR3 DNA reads TGCGCCACCCGGGGATTTGGAAACACCATATATTTT. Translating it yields CATRGFGNTIYF. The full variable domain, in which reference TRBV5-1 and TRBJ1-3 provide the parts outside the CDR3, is KAGVTQTPRYLIKTRGQQVTLSCSPISGHRSVSWYQQTPGQGLQFLFEYFSETQRNKGNFPGRFSGRQFSNSRSEMNVSTLELGDSALYLCATRGFGNTIYFGEGSWLTVV.

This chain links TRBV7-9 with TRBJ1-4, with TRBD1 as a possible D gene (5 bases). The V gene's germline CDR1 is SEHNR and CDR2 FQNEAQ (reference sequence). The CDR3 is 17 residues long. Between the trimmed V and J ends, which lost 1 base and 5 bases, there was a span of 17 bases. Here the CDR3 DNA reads TGTGCCAGCAGCTTAGGAGCCGCAGGGATGGGAAATGAAAAACTGTTTTTT. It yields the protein CASSLGAAGMGNEKLFF.

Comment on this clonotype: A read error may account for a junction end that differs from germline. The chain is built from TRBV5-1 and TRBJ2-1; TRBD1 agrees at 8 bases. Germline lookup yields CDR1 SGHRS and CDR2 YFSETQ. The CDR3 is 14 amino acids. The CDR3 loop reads CASKPGQEDNEQFF. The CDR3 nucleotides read TGCGCCAGCAAGCCGGGACAGGAAGATAATGAGCAATTCTTC.

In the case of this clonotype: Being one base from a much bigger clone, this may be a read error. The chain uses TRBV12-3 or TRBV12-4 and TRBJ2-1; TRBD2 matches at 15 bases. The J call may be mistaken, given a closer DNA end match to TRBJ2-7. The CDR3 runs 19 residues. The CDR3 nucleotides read TGTGCCAGCAGGTTCACCGGGACTAGCGGGAGGCGACCCTACAATGAGCAGTACTTC. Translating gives CASRFTGTSGRRPYNEQYF.

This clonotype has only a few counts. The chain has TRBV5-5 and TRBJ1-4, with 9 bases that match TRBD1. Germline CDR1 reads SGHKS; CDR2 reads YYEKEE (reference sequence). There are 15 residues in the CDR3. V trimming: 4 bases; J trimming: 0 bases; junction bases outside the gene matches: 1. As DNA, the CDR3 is TGTGCCAGCAGCCGACAGGGGGCAACTAATGAAAAACTGTTTTTT. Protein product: CASSRQGATNEKLFF.

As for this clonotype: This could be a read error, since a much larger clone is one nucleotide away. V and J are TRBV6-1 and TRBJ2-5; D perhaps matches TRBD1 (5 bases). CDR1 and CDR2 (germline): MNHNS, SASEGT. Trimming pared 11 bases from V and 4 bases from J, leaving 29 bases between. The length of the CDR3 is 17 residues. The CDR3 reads CACTSRPGRTKLETQYF. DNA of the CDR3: TGTGCCTGCACCTCTCGGCCAGGGCGGACAAAGTTAGAGACCCAGTACTTC.

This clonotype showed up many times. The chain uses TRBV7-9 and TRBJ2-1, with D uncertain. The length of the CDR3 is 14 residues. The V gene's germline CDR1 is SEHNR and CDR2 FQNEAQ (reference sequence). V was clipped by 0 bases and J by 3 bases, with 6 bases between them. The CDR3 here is CASSLAEDYNEQFF. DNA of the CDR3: TGTGCCAGCAGCTTAGCAGAAGACTACAATGAGCAGTTCTTC.

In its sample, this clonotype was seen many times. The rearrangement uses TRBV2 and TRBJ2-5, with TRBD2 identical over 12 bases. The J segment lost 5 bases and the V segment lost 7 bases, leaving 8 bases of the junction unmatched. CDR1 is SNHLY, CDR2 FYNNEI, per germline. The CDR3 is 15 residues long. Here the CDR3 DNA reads TGTGCCAGCACCCCGACTAGCGGGAGTACCGAGACCCAGTACTTC. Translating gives CASTPTSGSTETQYF.

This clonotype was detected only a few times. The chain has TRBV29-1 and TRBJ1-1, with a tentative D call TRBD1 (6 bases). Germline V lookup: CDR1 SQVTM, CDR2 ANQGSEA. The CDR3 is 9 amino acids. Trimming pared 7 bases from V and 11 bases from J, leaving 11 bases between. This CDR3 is CSDTTGAFF. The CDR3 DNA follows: TGCAGCGACACAACAGGGGCTTTCTTT.

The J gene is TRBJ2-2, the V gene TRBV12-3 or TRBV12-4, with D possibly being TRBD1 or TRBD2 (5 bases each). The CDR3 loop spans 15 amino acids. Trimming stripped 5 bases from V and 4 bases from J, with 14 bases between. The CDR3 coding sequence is TGTGCCAGCAGTCGAGGGGCAGCCTTCACCGGGGAGCTGTTTTTT. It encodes CASSRGAAFTGELFF.

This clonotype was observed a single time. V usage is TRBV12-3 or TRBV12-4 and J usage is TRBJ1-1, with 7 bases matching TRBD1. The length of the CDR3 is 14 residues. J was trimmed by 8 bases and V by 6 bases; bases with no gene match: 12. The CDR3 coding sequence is TGTGCCAGCAGAAAGATTGGGACAGCTCTAGAAGCTTTCTTT. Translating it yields CASRKIGTALEAFF.

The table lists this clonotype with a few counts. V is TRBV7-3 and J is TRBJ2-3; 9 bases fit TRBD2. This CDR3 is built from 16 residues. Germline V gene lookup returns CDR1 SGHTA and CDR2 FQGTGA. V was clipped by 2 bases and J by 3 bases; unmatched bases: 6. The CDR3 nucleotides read TGTGCCAGCAGCTTAGCGGGAGGGATCGAGACAGATACGCAGTATTTT. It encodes CASSLAGGIETDTQYF.

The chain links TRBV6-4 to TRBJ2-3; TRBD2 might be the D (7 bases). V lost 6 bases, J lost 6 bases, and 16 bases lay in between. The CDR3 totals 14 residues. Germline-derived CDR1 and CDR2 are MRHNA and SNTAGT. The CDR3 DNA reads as TGTGCCAGCAGCGACGGGGGGCGATTGGATACGCAGTATTTT. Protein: CASSDGGRLDTQYF.

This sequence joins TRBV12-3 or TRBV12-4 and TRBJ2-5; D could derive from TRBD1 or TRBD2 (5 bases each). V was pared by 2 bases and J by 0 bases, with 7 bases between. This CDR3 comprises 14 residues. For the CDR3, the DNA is TGTGCCAGCAGTTTACCGGGGCACCAAGAGACCCAGTACTTC. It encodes CASSLPGHQETQYF.

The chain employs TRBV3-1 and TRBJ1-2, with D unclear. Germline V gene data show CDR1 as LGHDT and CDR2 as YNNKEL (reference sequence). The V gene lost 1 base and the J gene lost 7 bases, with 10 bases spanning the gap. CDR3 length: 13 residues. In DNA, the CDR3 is TGTGCCAGCAGCCAAGTATCTCGTGGTGGCTACACCTTC. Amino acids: CASSQVSRGGYTF. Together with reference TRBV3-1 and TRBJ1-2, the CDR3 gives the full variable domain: DTAVSQTPKYLVTQMGNDKSIKCEQNLGHDTMYWYKQDSKKFLKIMFSYNNKELIINETVPNRFSPKSPDKAHLNLHINSLELGDSAVYFCASSQVSRGGYTFGSGTRLTVV.

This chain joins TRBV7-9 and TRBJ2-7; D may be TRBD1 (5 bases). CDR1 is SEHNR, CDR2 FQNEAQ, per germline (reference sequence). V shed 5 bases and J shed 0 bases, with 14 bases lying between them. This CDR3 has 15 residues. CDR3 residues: CASSPMDISSYEQYF. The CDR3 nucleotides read TGTGCCAGCAGCCCCATGGACATAAGCTCCTACGAGCAGTACTTC.

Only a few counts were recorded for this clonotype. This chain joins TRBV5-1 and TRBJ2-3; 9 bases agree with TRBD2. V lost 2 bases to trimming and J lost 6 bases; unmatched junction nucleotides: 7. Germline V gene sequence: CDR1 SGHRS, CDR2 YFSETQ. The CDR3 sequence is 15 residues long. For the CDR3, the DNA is TGCGCCAGCAGCTTCCTAGCGGGACTCGGGGATACGCAGTATTTT. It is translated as CASSFLAGLGDTQYF.